Listed here are 26 T cell receptor beta chains from one sample, sequenced in a study of vaccination and CD4 T cells after COVID-19. The Oncomine TCR Beta short-read assay generated sequence data from the DNA of cultured CD4+ T cells. In TCRdb, the PCR reads were re-called with MiXCR into one record per CDR3 protein. There are about 7,100 distinct CDR3 sequences in the sample; roughly 46% occur only once, and 33% lies in the top ten. As for treatment: approximately 10-day PBMC culture with coronavirus spike peptide pools or control peptides (ViraFEST assay). During the years 2011-2018, before the COVID-19 pandemic, the unexposed donor's CD4+ T cells were collected. No antigen is known for these receptors. Sequencing was done on a sample of CD4+ T cells from blood, cultured in vitro. The source of these receptors is a human donor in good health.

Worth noting for this clonotype: The junction differs from germline at one of its ends, possibly a read error. The rearrangement links TRBV29-1 to TRBJ1-2, with TRBD1 matching 8 bases. CDR1 is SQVTM and CDR2 is ANQGSEA in the germline V gene. The CDR3 extends over 14 amino acids. CDR3 DNA: TGCAGCGTTGATGTCCTACAGGGGGGCTATGGCCACACCTTC. This sequence encodes CSVDVLQGGYGHTF.

This chain links TRBV30 with TRBJ1-5; D is unresolved. The germline V and J ends were trimmed by 1 base and 7 bases, with 8 bases remaining between them. The germline gives CDR1 GTSNPN, CDR2 SVGIG (reference sequence). This CDR3 contains 12 residues. CDR3 sequence: CAWSGVKQPQHF. In DNA form, the CDR3 reads TGTGCCTGGAGTGGGGTTAAGCAGCCCCAGCATTTT.

This chain connects TRBV15 to TRBJ1-2; 9 bases map to TRBD1. J gave up 5 bases and V 2 bases, and 6 bases lay outside the gene matches. Germline V gives CDR1 LNHNV, CDR2 YYDKDF (reference sequence). CDR3 length: 15 amino acids. CDR3 bases: TGTGCCACCAGCAGATTGGGACAGGGTGAATATGGCTACACCTTC. It encodes CATSRLGQGEYGYTF.

The chain recombines TRBV20-1 with TRBJ2-2, with TRBD2 as a possible D gene (6 bases). The CDR3 is 14 residues long. Germline CDR1 is DFQATT and CDR2 is SNEGSKA (reference sequence). The V end lost 3 bases, the J end lost 4 bases, and 12 bases lay between the germline ends. The CDR3 sequence: CSASGGSFTGELFF. The CDR3 DNA reads TGCAGTGCTAGTGGGGGGAGCTTCACCGGGGAGCTGTTTTTT.

V usage is TRBV7-6 and J usage is TRBJ2-5; no clear D gene. The length of the CDR3 is 12 residues. Germline V gene lookup returns CDR1 SGHVS and CDR2 FNYEAQ. The V and J ends lost 5 bases and 5 bases respectively, with 9 bases between them. CDR3 sequence: CASSPDRETQYF. In nucleotides, the CDR3 is TGTGCCAGCAGCCCAGACCGGGAGACCCAGTACTTC.

The J gene is TRBJ1-2, the V gene TRBV20-1; a possible D gene is TRBD1 (6 bases). The CDR3 is made up of 12 amino acids. Germline loops: CDR1 DFQATT, CDR2 SNEGSKA (reference sequence). This CDR3 reads CMTGTNNYGYTF. The CDR3 DNA is TGCATGACCGGGACAAATAACTATGGCTACACCTTC.

The CDR3 coding sequence is TGTGCCAGCAGTTACTCGGGACTAAGGGTACAGTTCTTC. This translates into CASSYSGLRVQFF. The chain has TRBV6-5 and TRBJ2-1, with TRBD2 matching 7 bases. Trimming removed 0 bases from V and 13 bases from J; junction bases left unmatched: 6. The CDR3 spans 13 residues. Germline V gives CDR1 MNHEY, CDR2 SVGAGI.

The V call is TRBV6-5, the J call TRBJ1-5; D uncertain. V lost 2 bases and J lost 5, with 10 bases in between. The germline CDR1 and CDR2 sequences are MNHEY and SVGAGI. The CDR3 runs 14 residues. CDR3 nucleotide sequence: TGTGCCAGCAGTTACACACAGCGAGATCAGCCCCAGCATTTT. Translating gives CASSYTQRDQPQHF.

The rearrangement joins TRBV5-1 to TRBJ2-3; 13 nucleotides match TRBD2. The ends lost 4 bases at V and 0 bases at J; junction bases unmatched: 2. The V gene's germline CDR1 is SGHRS and CDR2 YFSETQ. The CDR3 is 16 residues long. The CDR3 sequence: CASSPGLAGSTDTQYF. The CDR3 nucleotides read TGCGCCAGCAGCCCGGGACTAGCGGGGAGCACAGATACGCAGTATTTT.

CDR3 in amino acids: CASRQGIGSPLHF. Written as DNA, the CDR3 is TGTGCCAGCAGACAGGGAATCGGGTCACCCCTCCACTTT. The genes are TRBV2 and TRBJ1-6, with a tentative D call TRBD1 (6 bases). The germline V and J ends were trimmed by 6 bases and 10 bases, with 13 bases remaining between them. Germline V gene sequence: CDR1 SNHLY, CDR2 FYNNEI. This CDR3 spans 13 amino acids.

J is TRBJ1-1 and V is TRBV12-3 or TRBV12-4; D unresolved. Trimming removed 2 bases at V and 1 base at J, with 8 bases between. This CDR3 contains 14 residues. As DNA, the CDR3 is TGTGCCAGCAGTTTATCGTCCGGGAACACTGAAGCTTTCTTT. As protein: CASSLSSGNTEAFF.

In its sample, this clonotype was seen a few times. J is TRBJ1-2 and V is TRBV11-2; D gene uncertain. Trimming pared 0 bases from V and 2 bases from J, leaving 10 bases between. CDR3 length: 15 amino acids. From germline, CDR1 is SGHAT and CDR2 FQNNGV. The CDR3 DNA sequence: TGTGCCAGCAGCTTAGAAGCGATCTCCAACTATGGCTACACCTTC. Translating gives CASSLEAISNYGYTF.

This clonotype has only a few counts. The DNA of the CDR3 is TGTGCCAGCAGCGCGGGACAGCAGAACACTGAAGCTTTCTTT. Protein: CASSAGQQNTEAFF. The chain is built from TRBV7-9 and TRBJ1-1; the match to TRBD1 covers 7 bases. The V gene end was trimmed by 5 bases and the J gene end by 1 base; junction bases not matched to a gene: 4. Per germline, CDR1 SEHNR and CDR2 FQNEAQ (reference sequence). The CDR3 sequence is 14 residues long.

V is TRBV7-9 and J is TRBJ2-7; D unclear. The V end lost 3 bases, the J end lost 1 base, and 13 bases lay between the germline ends. CDR1 and CDR2 from the germline V gene are SEHNR and FQNEAQ (reference sequence). The CDR3 sequence is 15 residues long. CDR3 sequence: CASSFHRLGSYEQYF. Written as DNA, the CDR3 is TGTGCCAGCAGCTTCCATCGACTCGGGTCCTACGAGCAGTACTTC.

The count of this clonotype is one. The rearrangement links TRBV20-1 to TRBJ2-3, with D perhaps matching TRBD2 (6 bases). The germline V gene encodes CDR1 DFQATT and CDR2 SNEGSKA (reference sequence). The V end was cut by 3 bases, the J end by 1 base, with 14 bases between. The CDR3 consists of 15 residues. The CDR3 bases are TGCAGTGCTAGCTCTAGCGTGTTAGGCACAGATACGCAGTATTTT. Its protein product is CSASSSVLGTDTQYF.

The rearrangement joins TRBV10-3 to TRBJ1-2; no clear D. The length of the CDR3 is 12 residues. The ends were cut back, 8 bases at V and 3 bases at J, with 10 bases in the middle. The germline V gene encodes CDR1 ENHRY and CDR2 SYGVKD. CDR3 loop: CAISEADYGYTF. The CDR3 DNA reads TGTGCCATCTCAGAGGCCGACTATGGCTACACCTTC.

This clonotype was observed a handful of times. This sequence joins TRBV20-1 and TRBJ2-6; D call uncertain. V was trimmed by 6 bases and J by 0 bases, leaving 6 bases between them. Germline V gene data show CDR1 as DFQATT and CDR2 as SNEGSKA (reference sequence). The length of the CDR3 is 13 residues. This CDR3 reads CSARNSGANVLTF. The CDR3 DNA sequence: TGCAGTGCCAGGAACTCTGGGGCCAACGTCCTGACTTTC.

The chain recombines TRBV6-1 with TRBJ2-5; D unclear. There are 12 residues in the CDR3. Trimming removed 8 bases from V and 5 bases from J, with 12 bases in between. CDR1 MNHNS and CDR2 SASEGT come from the germline V gene. CDR3 sequence reads: CASSSWKETQYF. In DNA, the CDR3 is TGTGCCAGCTCGTCGTGGAAGGAGACCCAGTACTTC.

The chain couples TRBV6-5 to TRBJ2-3; TRBD2 might be the D (5 bases). The CDR3 covers 16 residues. Germline loops: CDR1 MNHEY, CDR2 SVGAGI. The V and J ends lost 1 base and 1 base respectively, with 12 bases between them. CDR3 nucleotide sequence: TGTGCCAGCAGTTACTTGGGCGGGCGCCGCACAGATACGCAGTATTTT. This translates into CASSYLGGRRTDTQYF.

The J gene is TRBJ2-7, the V gene TRBV2, with 8 bases identical to TRBD2. The CDR3 is 14 amino acids. Germline loops: CDR1 SNHLY, CDR2 FYNNEI. V shed 2 bases, J shed 2 bases, and the junction held 2 bases outside the gene matches. CDR3 coding DNA: TGTGCCAGCAGTGAAACGGGAGGGCCCTACGAGCAGTACTTC. Translating it yields CASSETGGPYEQYF.

CDR3 bases: TGCAGTGCTTCCAAGGAGGGCCGGGGAACTCCCTACGAGCAGTACTTC. Amino acids: CSASKEGRGTPYEQYF. This chain links TRBV20-1 with TRBJ2-7, with D possibly matching TRBD2 (6 bases). Trimming took off 5 bases at V and 2 bases at J, with 22 bases between the two ends. This CDR3 comprises 16 residues. The V gene's germline CDR1 is DFQATT and CDR2 SNEGSKA (reference sequence).

This sequence joins TRBV20-1 and TRBJ1-2, with D tentatively TRBD1 (5 bases). The CDR3 length is 15 residues. CDR1 DFQATT and CDR2 SNEGSKA come from the germline V gene (reference sequence). V was clipped by 0 bases and J by 7 bases, with 18 bases between them. This CDR3 reads CSARDATGTLGGYTF. The CDR3 nucleotides read TGCAGTGCTAGAGACGCGACCGGGACTTTGGGTGGCTACACCTTC.

The chain uses TRBV7-2 and TRBJ1-2; tentatively, D is TRBD1 (5 bases). V was trimmed by 1 base and J by 4 bases, leaving 7 bases between them. Germline V gives CDR1 SGHTA, CDR2 FQGNSA. The CDR3 length is 13 residues. CDR3 region: CASSLGQSYGYTF. CDR3 bases: TGTGCCAGCAGCTTAGGACAGAGCTATGGCTACACCTTC.

The chain carries TRBV19 and TRBJ1-1; 7 bases are shared with TRBD1. J gave up 0 bases and V 6 bases, and 7 bases lay outside the gene matches. Germline values: CDR1 LNHDA, CDR2 SQIVND (reference sequence). CDR3 length: 15 residues. In nucleotides, the CDR3 is TGTGCCAGTAGCCCCAGCGGGACAGTGAACACTGAAGCTTTCTTT. Protein product: CASSPSGTVNTEAFF. Supplemented by reference TRBV19 and TRBJ1-1, the full variable domain reads DGGITQSPKYLFRKEGQNVTLSCEQNLNHDAMYWYRQDPGQGLRLIYYSQIVNDFQKGDIAEGYSVSREKKESFPLTVTSAQKNPTAFYLCASSPSGTVNTEAFFGQGTRLTVV.

The J gene is TRBJ1-1, the V gene TRBV6-1; 7 bases map to TRBD1. Germline lookup yields CDR1 MNHNS and CDR2 SASEGT. The CDR3 runs to 16 residues. Unmatched junction bases numbered 10, after V lost 6 bases and J lost 0 bases. The CDR3 loop reads CASSTRQGGMNTEAFF. The CDR3 bases are TGTGCCAGCAGCACTAGACAGGGCGGCATGAACACTGAAGCTTTCTTT.

The table lists this clonotype with a few counts. The genes are TRBV7-9 and TRBJ2-5; maybe TRBD2 (7 bases). Trimming took off 8 bases at V and 1 base at J, with 11 bases between the two ends. Per the germline V gene, CDR1 is SEHNR and CDR2 is FQNEAQ (reference sequence). There are 13 residues in the CDR3. CDR3 residues: CASRGAIQETQYF. CDR3 nucleotides: TGTGCCAGCCGGGGGGCCATCCAAGAGACCCAGTACTTC.